This TCR beta chain was sequenced during a study of regulatory T cells in long-lasting Graves disease. Combining iRepertoire HTBI primers with Arm-PCR of CDR3 regions, the authors built TCR beta libraries. TCRdb used MiXCR to reprocess the multiplex PCR reads, holding one entry per CDR3 protein. This repertoire shows some 350,000 distinct CDR3 sequences, around 15% found once; its top ten account for 20% to 25%. The time point here: newly diagnosed GD, antithyroid drugs for less than 3 months. The TCR library was prepared using RNA isolated from PBMCs. Ten or more counts support this clonotype. The CDR3 has 12 amino acids. The germline V gene has CDR1 DFQATT and CDR2 SNEGSKA (reference sequence). V was clipped by 6 bases and J by 5 bases, with 12 bases between them. These data were likewise used in another study, on T cells in Graves' hyperthyroidism and ophthalmopathy. That source reports: Hyperthyroidism of Graves' type that showed no ophthalmopathy progression within 18 months was stable. HTBI primers were employed in a first-round RT-PCR of the TCR CDR3.

Sequenced here: peripheral blood mononuclear cells (PBMCs), sampled at new diagnosis, from a patient treated with antithyroid drugs. The chain combines TRBV20-1 with TRBJ2-3; unclear D gene. This receptor was identified in a woman aged 18-29 years with Graves disease. In DNA, the CDR3 is TGCAGTGCCCCCATTGGCGGAGATACGCAGTATTTT. The encoded protein is CSAPIGGDTQYF.